A selection of T cell receptor beta chains follows, all from one sample in a study of cytomegalovirus exposure and HLA in healthy donors. TCRdb's copy holds only in-frame clones and misses some; the assay was immunoSEQ multiplex PCR. The sample contains 150,000 to 250,000 clones, roughly 77% of which appear only once. Sequences were obtained from PBMCs. These receptor sequences come from a woman in her thirties in good health and CMV-seronegative. The CDR3 runs from the conserved cysteine through the conserved F or W.

v_call: TRBV30
j_call: TRBJ1-4
cdr3_aa: CAWSVEWESNEKLFF

v_call: TRBV6-1
j_call: TRBJ2-1
cdr3_aa: CASSDLREGSDEQFF

v_call: TRBV18
j_call: TRBJ1-2
cdr3_aa: CASSPQRTGDGYTF

v_call: TRBV18
j_call: TRBJ2-3
cdr3_aa: CASSPLLAGGPDTQYF

v_call: TRBV9
j_call: TRBJ2-1
cdr3_aa: CASSPRLNEQFF

v_call: TRBV5-1
j_call: TRBJ1-2
cdr3_aa: CASSLSTGGYGYTF

v_call: TRBV6-5
j_call: TRBJ2-7
cdr3_aa: CASSRTGGETYEQYF

v_call: TRBV2
j_call: TRBJ2-5
cdr3_aa: CAGQGAGETQYF

v_call: TRBV5-1
j_call: TRBJ1-1
cdr3_aa: CASMKQGVGTEAFF

v_call: TRBV7-9
j_call: TRBJ2-7
cdr3_aa: CASSLHPGHHSSYEQYF

v_call: TRBV19
j_call: TRBJ1-4
cdr3_aa: CASTSGTGFGKLFF

v_call: TRBV30
j_call: TRBJ2-4
cdr3_aa: CAWTQLAKNIQYF

v_call: TRBV6-5
j_call: TRBJ2-7
cdr3_aa: CASSYAGNEQYF

v_call: TRBV19
j_call: TRBJ1-1
cdr3_aa: CASRPDTARLEAFF

v_call: TRBV27
j_call: TRBJ1-2
cdr3_aa: CASSLQGRGYGYTF

v_call: TRBV30
j_call: TRBJ1-3
cdr3_aa: CAWSPRDIYPKSSGNTIYF

v_call: TRBV19
j_call: TRBJ2-6
cdr3_aa: CASSIATGRGANVLTF